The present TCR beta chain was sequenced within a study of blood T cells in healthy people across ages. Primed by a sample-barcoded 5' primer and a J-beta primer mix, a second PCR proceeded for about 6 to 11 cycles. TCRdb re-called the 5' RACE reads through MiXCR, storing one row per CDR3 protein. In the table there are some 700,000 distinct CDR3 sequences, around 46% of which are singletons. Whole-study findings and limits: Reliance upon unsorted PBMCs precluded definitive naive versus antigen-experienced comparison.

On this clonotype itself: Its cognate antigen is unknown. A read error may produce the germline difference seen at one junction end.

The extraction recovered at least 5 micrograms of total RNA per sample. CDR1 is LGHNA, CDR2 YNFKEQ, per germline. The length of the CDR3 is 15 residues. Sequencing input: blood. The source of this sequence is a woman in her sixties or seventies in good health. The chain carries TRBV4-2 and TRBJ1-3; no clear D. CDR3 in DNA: TGTGCCAGCAGCCCCCTGGGAACCTCTGGAAGCACCATATATTTT. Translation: CASSPLGTSGSTIYF.